A selection of T cell receptor beta chains follows, all from one sample in a study of cytomegalovirus exposure and HLA in healthy donors. Repertoires were generated with immunoSEQ multiplex PCR, while TCRdb's copy carries only in-frame clones and drops some. The data hold 150,000 or so clones, with 60% to 80% observed a single time. Sequencing was done on a sample of PBMCs. These receptors all come from a man aged 40-50 years in good health and CMV-seropositive. The CDR3 runs from the conserved cysteine through the conserved F or W.

j_call,v_call,cdr3_aa
TRBJ2-5,TRBV18,CASSQGTGRGQETQYF
TRBJ1-5,TRBV30,CAWSVGRFQANQPQHF
TRBJ1-1,TRBV4-2,CASSQDYRGATEAFF
-,TRBV18,CASSPSGTGTEQYF
TRBJ1-1,TRBV7-8,CASSLGGGGGPSAEAFF
TRBJ2-5,TRBV19,CASLAGGPGETQYF
TRBJ2-5,TRBV9,CASSVGAGGPVETQYF
TRBJ1-1,TRBV6-5,CASSDQVRNTEAFF
TRBJ2-5,TRBV7-9,CACPQREGEQETQYF
TRBJ1-1,TRBV5-6,CASSFTRSYTTEAFF
TRBJ2-1,TRBV11-2,CASSPGREQFF
TRBJ2-5,TRBV6-1,CASSARGGRGETQYF
TRBJ2-7,TRBV6-5,CASRLAGNRYEQYF
TRBJ2-1,TRBV7-9,CASSLRAAGLNNEQFF
TRBJ2-1,TRBV19,CASSTALGYNEQFF
TRBJ2-1,TRBV5-4,CASNRDSYNEQFF
TRBJ2-5,TRBV7-8,CASSLGARGLETQYF
TRBJ2-7,TRBV5-8,CASSLKRVRGYEQYF
TRBJ2-5,TRBV6-5,CASRQGNFGETQYF
TRBJ2-4,TRBV5-4,CASSLVQGEGIQYF
TRBJ2-1,TRBV18,CASSQDWDNEQFF
TRBJ2-7,TRBV6-4,CASSNGIRPHEQYF